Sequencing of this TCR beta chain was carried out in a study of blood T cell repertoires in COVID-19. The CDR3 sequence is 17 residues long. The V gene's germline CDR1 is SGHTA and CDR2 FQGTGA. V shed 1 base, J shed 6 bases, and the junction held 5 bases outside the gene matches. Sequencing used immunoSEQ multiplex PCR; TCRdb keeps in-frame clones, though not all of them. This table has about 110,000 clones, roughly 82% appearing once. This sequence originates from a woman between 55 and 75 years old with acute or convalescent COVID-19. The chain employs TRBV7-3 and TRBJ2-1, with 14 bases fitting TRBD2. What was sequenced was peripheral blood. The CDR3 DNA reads TGTGCCAGCAGCTTAAGGCCGGGACTAGCGGGGGCCAATGAGCAGTTCTTC. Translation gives CASSLRPGLAGANEQFF. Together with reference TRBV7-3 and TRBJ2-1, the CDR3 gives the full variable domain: GAGVSQTPSNKVTEKGKYVELRCDPISGHTALYWYRQSLGQGPEFLIYFQGTGAADDSGLPNDRFFAVRPEGSVSTLKIQRTERGDSAVYLCASSLRPGLAGANEQFFGPGTRLTVL.